This T cell receptor (beta chain) comes out of a study of T cells in Graves' hyperthyroidism and ophthalmopathy. This CDR3 has 13 residues. Germline values: CDR1 SGHAT, CDR2 FQNNGV. V lost 1 base and J 3 bases, leaving 7 bases between the germline ends. This clonotype was counted ten times or more. Its antigen is currently unknown. Whole-study findings and limits: In simple terms, a model built on 13 V-J features told ophthalmopathy apart from stable hyperthyroidism.

RNA transcripts were the template for amplifying TCR beta CDR3 regions. The TCR CDR3 first-round RT-PCR relied on the HTBI primer set. TCRdb reanalysed the multiplex PCR reads using MiXCR and keeps one entry per CDR3 protein. The sample lists around 210,000 distinct CDR3 sequences, 17% seen once, with roughly 55% in the top ten. Sequencing input: blood. The TCR sequence derives from a woman between 45 and 65 years old with Graves' hyperthyroidism. V and J are TRBV11-2 and TRBJ2-7; D is undetermined. This CDR3 reads CASSLGLDYEQYF. The CDR3 DNA follows: TGTGCCAGCAGCTTAGGGCTCGACTACGAGCAGTACTTC.